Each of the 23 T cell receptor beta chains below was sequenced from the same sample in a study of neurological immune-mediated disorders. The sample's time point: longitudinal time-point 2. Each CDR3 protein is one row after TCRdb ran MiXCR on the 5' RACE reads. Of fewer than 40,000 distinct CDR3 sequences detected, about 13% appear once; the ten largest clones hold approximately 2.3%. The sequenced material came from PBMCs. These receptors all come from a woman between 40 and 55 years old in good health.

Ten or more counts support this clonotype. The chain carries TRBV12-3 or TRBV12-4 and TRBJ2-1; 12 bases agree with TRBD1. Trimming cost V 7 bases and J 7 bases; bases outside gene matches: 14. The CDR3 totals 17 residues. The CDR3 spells CASTSRPGQGAWNEQFF. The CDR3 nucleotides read TGTGCCAGCACCTCCCGACCGGGACAGGGGGCTTGGAATGAGCAGTTCTTC.

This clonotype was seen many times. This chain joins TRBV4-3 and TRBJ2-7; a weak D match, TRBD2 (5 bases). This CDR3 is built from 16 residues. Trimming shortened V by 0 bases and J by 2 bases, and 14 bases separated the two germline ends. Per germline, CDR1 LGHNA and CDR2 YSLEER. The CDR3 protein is CASSQDPLRGPYEQYF. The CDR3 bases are TGCGCCAGCAGCCAAGATCCTCTCCGCGGGCCCTACGAGCAGTACTTC.

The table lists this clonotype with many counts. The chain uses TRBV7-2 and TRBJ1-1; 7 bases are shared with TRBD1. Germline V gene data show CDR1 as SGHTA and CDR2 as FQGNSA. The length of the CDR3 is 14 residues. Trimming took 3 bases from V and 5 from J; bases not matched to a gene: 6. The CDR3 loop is CASSFSGGGTEAFF. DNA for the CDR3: TGTGCCAGCAGCTTTTCAGGGGGAGGAACTGAAGCTTTCTTT.

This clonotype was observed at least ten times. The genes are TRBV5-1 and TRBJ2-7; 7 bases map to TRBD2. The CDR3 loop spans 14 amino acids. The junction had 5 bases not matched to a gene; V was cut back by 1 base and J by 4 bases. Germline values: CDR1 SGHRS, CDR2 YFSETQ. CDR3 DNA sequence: TGCGCCAGCAGCTTGAGGGTCGGGGGGTACGAGCAGTACTTC. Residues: CASSLRVGGYEQYF.

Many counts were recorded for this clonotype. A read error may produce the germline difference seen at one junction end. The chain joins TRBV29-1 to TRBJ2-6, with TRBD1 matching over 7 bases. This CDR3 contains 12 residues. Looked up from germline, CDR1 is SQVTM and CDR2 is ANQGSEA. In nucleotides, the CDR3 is TGCAGCGCGATGGCAGGGGGCAACGTCCTGACTTTC. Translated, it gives CSAMAGGNVLTF.

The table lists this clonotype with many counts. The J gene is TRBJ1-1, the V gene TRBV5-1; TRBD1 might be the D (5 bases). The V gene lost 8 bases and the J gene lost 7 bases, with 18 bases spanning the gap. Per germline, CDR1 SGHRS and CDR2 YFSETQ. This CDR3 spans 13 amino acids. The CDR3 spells CASTYGTTSEAFF. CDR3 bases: TGCGCCAGTACCTATGGGACGACTAGTGAAGCTTTCTTT.

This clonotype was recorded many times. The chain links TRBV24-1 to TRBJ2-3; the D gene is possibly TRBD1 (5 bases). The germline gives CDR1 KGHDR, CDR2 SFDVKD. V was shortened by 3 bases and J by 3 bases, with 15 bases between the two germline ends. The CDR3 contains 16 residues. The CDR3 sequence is CATSDPWGPQTDTQYF. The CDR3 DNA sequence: TGTGCCACCAGTGATCCCTGGGGCCCACAGACAGATACGCAGTATTTT.

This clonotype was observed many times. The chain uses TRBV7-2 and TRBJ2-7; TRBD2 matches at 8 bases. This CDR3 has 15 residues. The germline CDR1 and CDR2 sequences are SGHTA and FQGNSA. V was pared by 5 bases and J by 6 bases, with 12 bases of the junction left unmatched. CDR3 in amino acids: CASSIGTRVGSEQYF. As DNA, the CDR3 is TGTGCCAGCAGCATTGGGACTAGGGTTGGTTCCGAGCAGTACTTC.

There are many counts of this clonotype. The CDR3 bases are TGTGCCAGCAGCCGAGGGACAGGGAAAGGTGGCTACACCTTC. It yields the protein CASSRGTGKGGYTF. This chain connects TRBV5-5 to TRBJ1-2; TRBD1 matches at 9 bases. The CDR3 loop spans 14 amino acids. J was trimmed by 7 bases and V by 4 bases; bases with no gene match: 8. Looked up from germline, CDR1 is SGHKS and CDR2 is YYEKEE (reference sequence).

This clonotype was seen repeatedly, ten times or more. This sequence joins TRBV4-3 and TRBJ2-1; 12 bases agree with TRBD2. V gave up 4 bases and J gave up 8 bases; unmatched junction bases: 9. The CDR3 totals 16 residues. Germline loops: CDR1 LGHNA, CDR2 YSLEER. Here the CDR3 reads CASSLGPSGGADEQFF. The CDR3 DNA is TGCGCCAGCAGCCTGGGCCCTAGCGGGGGGGCAGATGAGCAGTTCTTC.

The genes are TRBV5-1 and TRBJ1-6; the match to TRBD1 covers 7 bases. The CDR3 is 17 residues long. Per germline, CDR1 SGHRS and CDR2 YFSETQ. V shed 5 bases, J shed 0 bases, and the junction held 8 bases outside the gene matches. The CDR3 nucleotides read TGCGCCAGCAGAGCCGGGACAGAGAGCTCCTATAATTCACCCCTCCACTTT. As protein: CASRAGTESSYNSPLHF.

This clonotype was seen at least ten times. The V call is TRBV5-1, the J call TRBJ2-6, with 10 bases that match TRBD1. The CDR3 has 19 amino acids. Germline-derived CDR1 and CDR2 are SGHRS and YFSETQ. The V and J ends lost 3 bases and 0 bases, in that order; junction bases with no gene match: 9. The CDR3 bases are TGCGCCAGCAGCTATTTTGGGACAGGGGTATCCTCTGGGGCCAACGTCCTGACTTTC. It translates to CASSYFGTGVSSGANVLTF.

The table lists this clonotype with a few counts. This chain's CDR3 is CASSPPGAGVYNEQFF. The CDR3 DNA is TGTGCCAGCTCACCACCGGGAGCGGGAGTCTACAATGAGCAGTTCTTC. The chain carries TRBV18 and TRBJ2-1; 8 nucleotides agree with TRBD2. CDR3 size: 16 residues. With 0 bases clipped from V and 3 bases from J, the junction kept 4 bases outside the gene matches. Germline V gives CDR1 KGHSH, CDR2 LQKENI. Complete variable domain (other parts from reference TRBV18 and TRBJ2-1): NAGVMQNPRHLVRRRGQEARLRCSPMKGHSHVYWYRQLPEEGLKFMVYLQKENIIDESGMPKERFSAEFPKEGPSILRIQQVVRGDSAAYFCASSPPGAGVYNEQFFGPGTRLTVL.

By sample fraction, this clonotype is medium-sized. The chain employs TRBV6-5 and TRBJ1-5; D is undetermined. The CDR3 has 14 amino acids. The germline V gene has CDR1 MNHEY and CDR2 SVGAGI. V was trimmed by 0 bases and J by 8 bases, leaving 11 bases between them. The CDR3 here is CASSYSGHWEPQHF. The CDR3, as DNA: TGTGCCAGCAGTTACTCCGGTCACTGGGAGCCCCAGCATTTT.

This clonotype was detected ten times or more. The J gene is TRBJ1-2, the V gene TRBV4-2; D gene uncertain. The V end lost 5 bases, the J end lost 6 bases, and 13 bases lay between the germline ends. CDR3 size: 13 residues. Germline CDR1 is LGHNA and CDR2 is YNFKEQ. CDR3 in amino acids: CASSTPGRDGYTF. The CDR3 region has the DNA TGTGCCAGCAGCACCCCGGGGAGGGATGGCTACACCTTC.

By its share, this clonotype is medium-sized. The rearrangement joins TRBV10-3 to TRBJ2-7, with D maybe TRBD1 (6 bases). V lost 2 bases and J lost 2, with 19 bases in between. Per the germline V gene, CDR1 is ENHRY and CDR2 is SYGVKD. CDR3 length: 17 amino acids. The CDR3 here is CAISEADNRAPTYEQYF. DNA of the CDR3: TGTGCCATCAGTGAGGCCGATAACAGGGCTCCTACCTACGAGCAGTACTTC.

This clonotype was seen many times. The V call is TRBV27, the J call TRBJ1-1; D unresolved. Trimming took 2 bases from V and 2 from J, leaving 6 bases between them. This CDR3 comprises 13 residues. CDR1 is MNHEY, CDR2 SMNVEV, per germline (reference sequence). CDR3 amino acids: CASSLMDNTEAFF. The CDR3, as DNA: TGTGCCAGCAGTTTAATGGACAACACTGAAGCTTTCTTT.

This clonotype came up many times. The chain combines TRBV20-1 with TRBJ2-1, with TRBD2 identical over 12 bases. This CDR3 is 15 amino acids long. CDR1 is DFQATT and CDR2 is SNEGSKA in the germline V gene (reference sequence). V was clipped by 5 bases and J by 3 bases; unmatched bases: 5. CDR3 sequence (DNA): TGCAGTGCTGGACTAGCGGGATCTTACTACAATGAGCAGTTCTTC. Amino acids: CSAGLAGSYYNEQFF.

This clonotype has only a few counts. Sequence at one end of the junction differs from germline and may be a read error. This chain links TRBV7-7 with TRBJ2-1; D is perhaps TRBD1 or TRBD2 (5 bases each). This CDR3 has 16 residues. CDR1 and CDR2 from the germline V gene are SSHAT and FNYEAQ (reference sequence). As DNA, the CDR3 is TGTGCTAGCAGCTTATTAGGCCCGGGACCCTACAATGAGCAGTTCTTC. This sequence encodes CASSLLGPGPYNEQFF. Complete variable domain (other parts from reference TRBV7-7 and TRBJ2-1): GAGVSQSPRYKVTKRGQDVTLRCDPISSHATLYWYQQALGQGPEFLTYFNYEAQPDKSGLPSDRFSAERPEGSISTLTIQRTEQRDSAMYRCASSLLGPGPYNEQFFGPGTRLTVL.

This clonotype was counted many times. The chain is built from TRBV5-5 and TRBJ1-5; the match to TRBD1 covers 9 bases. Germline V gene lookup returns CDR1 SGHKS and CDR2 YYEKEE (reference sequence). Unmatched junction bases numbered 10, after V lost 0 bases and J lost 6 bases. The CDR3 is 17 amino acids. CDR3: CASSLEGIQGARQPQHF. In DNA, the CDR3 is TGTGCCAGCAGCTTGGAAGGCATACAGGGGGCTCGTCAGCCCCAGCATTTT.

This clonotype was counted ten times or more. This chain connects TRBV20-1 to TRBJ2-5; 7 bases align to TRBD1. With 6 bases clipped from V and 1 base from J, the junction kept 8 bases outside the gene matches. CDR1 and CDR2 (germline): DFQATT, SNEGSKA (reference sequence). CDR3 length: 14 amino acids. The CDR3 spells CSATTGASQETQYF. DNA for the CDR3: TGCAGTGCGACAACAGGGGCGAGCCAAGAGACCCAGTACTTC.

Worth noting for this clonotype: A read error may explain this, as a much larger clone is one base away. The CDR3 sequence: CASSRGTDGSPRHF. The CDR3 region has the DNA TGCGCCAGCAGTCGCGGGACGGACGGTTCACCCCGCCACTTT. The chain joins TRBV4-3 to TRBJ1-6, with D possibly matching TRBD1 (5 bases). The CDR3 totals 14 residues. Germline V lookup: CDR1 LGHNA, CDR2 YSLEER.

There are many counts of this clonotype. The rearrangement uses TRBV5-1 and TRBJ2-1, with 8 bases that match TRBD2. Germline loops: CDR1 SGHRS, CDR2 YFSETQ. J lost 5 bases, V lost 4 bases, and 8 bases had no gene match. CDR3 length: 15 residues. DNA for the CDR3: TGCGCCAGCAGCGAAAGCGGGAGTGTCAACAATGAGCAGTTCTTC. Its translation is CASSESGSVNNEQFF.